This entry describes one T cell receptor beta chain. The sample originates from a study of T cell changes during pregnancy in multiple sclerosis. V was clipped by 1 base and J by 7 bases, with 11 bases between them. The length of the CDR3 is 13 residues. Per the germline V gene, CDR1 is SGHRS and CDR2 is YFSETQ. TCRdb's copy holds only in-frame clones and misses some; the assay was immunoSEQ multiplex PCR. The sample includes about 50,000 clones, 94% of them seen just once. This receptor was obtained from a female donor with multiple sclerosis, enrolled in a pregnancy study. This specimen was CD8+ T cells from peripheral blood mononuclear cells, taken before pregnancy. V gene TRBV5-1 combines with J gene TRBJ1-1; D is uncertain. The CDR3 reads CASSLIVGSEAFF. CDR3 coding DNA: TGCGCCAGCAGCTTGATTGTGGGGAGTGAAGCTTTCTTT.